This entry lists 29 T cell receptor beta chains sequenced from one sample in a study of human T cells and chemical hapten exposure (dated by TCRdb to the early 2020s). This specimen's time point label, interpreted: patch test 3, about 24 weeks after DPC sensitization. In light of the paper, this sample's treatment or condition label describes: therapeutic diphenylcyclopropenone sensitization with weekly scalp DPC. The library was prepared using RACE. These reads were obtained on a NextSeq 500. In-frame beta chains were kept once TCRdb had trimmed the public reads at Q25 with fastp and called clones with MiXCR. Rows are combined by CDR3 protein, so each entry shows the most common genes and DNA. The sample table holds about 84,000 distinct CDR3 sequences, of which about a tenth were seen once. The ten largest clonotypes hold about 4% of the sample. The sample here was whole blood, taken in connection with sensitization to the hapten diphenylcyclopropenone (DPC). These TCRs come from a woman aged 45 to 65 with alopecia areata. Some clones in this sample may be carry-over from other donors' samples.

There are many counts of this clonotype. This chain uses TRBV28 with TRBJ2-1; 7 positions agree with TRBD1. The CDR3 covers 14 residues. Germline V gene sequence: CDR1 MDHEN, CDR2 SYDVKM. V was pared by 4 bases and J by 8 bases, with 8 bases of the junction left unmatched. This chain's CDR3 is CASSYQGVQDEQFF. CDR3 nucleotide sequence: TGTGCCAGCAGTTACCAGGGGGTACAAGATGAGCAGTTCTTC.

This clonotype was counted ten times or more. The chain is built from TRBV7-3 and TRBJ2-3, with TRBD1 matching 8 bases. The CDR3 extends over 15 amino acids. Trimming took 4 bases from V and 2 from J; bases not matched to a gene: 5. Germline V gives CDR1 SGHTA, CDR2 FQGTGA. CDR3 protein: CASSSWTGPTDTQYF. In DNA, the CDR3 is TGTGCCAGCAGCTCTTGGACAGGGCCCACAGATACGCAGTATTTT.

Many counts were recorded for this clonotype. At one end, the junction sequence differs from germline, possibly due to a read error. J is TRBJ2-5 and V is TRBV7-7, with D perhaps TRBD2 (6 bases). The CDR3 length is 17 residues. The germline CDR1 and CDR2 sequences are SSHAT and FNYEAQ (reference sequence). CDR3 nucleotide sequence: TGTGCTAGCAGCTTAGCACTCGCGGGACCCGGTCAAGAGACCCAGTACTTC. Its protein product is CASSLALAGPGQETQYF.

In this sample, this clonotype turned up many times. The chain uses TRBV4-3 and TRBJ2-1; TRBD1 might be the D (6 bases). CDR3 length: 17 amino acids. The germline V gene has CDR1 LGHNA and CDR2 YSLEER. V gave up 4 bases and J gave up 7 bases, with 23 bases separating them. The CDR3 sequence: CASSPRRQGTMGNEQFF. As DNA, the CDR3 is TGCGCCAGCAGCCCGAGGAGGCAGGGGACGATGGGGAATGAGCAGTTCTTC.

This clonotype was seen ten or more times. This chain links TRBV7-3 with TRBJ2-2, with 7 nucleotides matching TRBD2. CDR3 length: 18 amino acids. J was trimmed by 6 bases and V by 5 bases; bases with no gene match: 18. CDR1 is SGHTA, CDR2 FQGTGA, per germline. For the CDR3, the DNA is TGTGCCAGCAGCCTTGTTCCAGCGGGACCCGGCGGGGCCGGGGAGCTGTTTTTT. It translates to CASSLVPAGPGGAGELFF.

The chain uses TRBV4-1 and TRBJ2-1; 13 bases line up with TRBD2. From germline, CDR1 is MGHRA and CDR2 YSYEKL. The CDR3 length is 14 residues. The junction had 4 bases not matched to a gene; V was cut back by 5 bases and J by 9 bases. CDR3 amino acids: CASSWTSGRSEQFF. In nucleotides, the CDR3 is TGCGCCAGCAGCTGGACTAGCGGGAGATCTGAGCAGTTCTTC.

The sample holds many counts of this clonotype. This chain uses TRBV7-6 with TRBJ1-5, with TRBD1 matching 9 bases. This CDR3 has 15 residues. Trimming cost V 5 bases and J 1 base; bases outside gene matches: 3. Germline V gives CDR1 SGHVS, CDR2 FNYEAQ. CDR3 in DNA: TGTGCCAGCAGCAAGGACAGGGGAAGCAATCAGCCCCAGCATTTT. Residues: CASSKDRGSNQPQHF.

The table lists this clonotype with many counts. The genes are TRBV12-3 or TRBV12-4 and TRBJ2-5; D is possibly TRBD1 (5 bases). The length of the CDR3 is 17 residues. The V end was cut by 6 bases, the J end by 4 bases, with 24 bases between. This CDR3 is CASRSTGTGTFLETQYF. In nucleotides, the CDR3 is TGTGCCAGCAGGTCAACAGGAACTGGAACCTTCTTAGAGACCCAGTACTTC.

This clonotype appeared a few times. The gene calls are TRBV29-1 and TRBJ2-6; no clear D. Between the trimmed V and J ends, which lost 5 bases and 1 base, there was a span of 6 bases. CDR3 length: 13 amino acids. Germline CDR1 SQVTM, CDR2 ANQGSEA. CDR3 in DNA: TGCAGCGTTACCGTGTCTGGGGCCAACGTCCTGACTTTC. This gives the protein CSVTVSGANVLTF.

In this sample, this clonotype turned up many times. The chain uses TRBV5-5 and TRBJ2-7; maybe TRBD1 (6 bases). CDR1 and CDR2 from the germline V gene are SGHKS and YYEKEE (reference sequence). This CDR3 is built from 15 residues. Trimming took off 0 bases at V and 7 bases at J, with 17 bases between the two ends. The CDR3 loop is CASSLAPQGPGEQYF. CDR3 nucleotides: TGTGCCAGCAGCTTGGCCCCCCAGGGGCCGGGTGAGCAGTACTTC.

The CDR3 nucleotides are TGCAGTGCTACCGCCGGGACACGGAACAATCAGCCCCAGCATTTT. It encodes CSATAGTRNNQPQHF. The gene calls are TRBV20-1 and TRBJ1-5, with D tentatively TRBD1 (6 bases). CDR3 length equals 15 residues. The ends were cut back, 4 bases at V and 3 bases at J, with 16 bases in the middle. Germline CDR1 and CDR2: DFQATT and SNEGSKA (reference sequence).

The rearrangement links TRBV20-1 to TRBJ2-5; 13 nucleotides align to TRBD2. This CDR3 region has 14 residues. Germline V gene sequence: CDR1 DFQATT, CDR2 SNEGSKA (reference sequence). V shed 4 bases and J 4 bases; nucleotides not matched to a gene: 3. CDR3 in amino acids: CSAIRTSGRETQYF. CDR3 nucleotide sequence: TGCAGTGCTATTCGGACTAGCGGGAGAGAGACCCAGTACTTC.

V and J are TRBV27 and TRBJ2-2, with D unclear. The CDR3 runs to 14 residues. The germline V gene encodes CDR1 MNHEY and CDR2 SMNVEV (reference sequence). Trimming cost V 3 bases and J 6 bases, with 11 bases left between them. CDR3 DNA sequence: TGTGCCAGCAGTTTCGCCCCCCGGTCCGGGGAGCTGTTTTTT. This gives the protein CASSFAPRSGELFF.

This chain links TRBV18 with TRBJ2-1; 10 bases match TRBD2. CDR3 length: 15 residues. Germline V gene sequence: CDR1 KGHSH, CDR2 LQKENI. Trimming cost V 4 bases and J 3 bases; bases outside gene matches: 3. The CDR3: CASSRLAGDYNEQFF. The CDR3, as DNA: TGTGCCAGCTCACGCCTAGCGGGAGACTACAATGAGCAGTTCTTC. Using reference TRBV18 and TRBJ2-1 for the parts outside the CDR3, the full variable domain is NAGVMQNPRHLVRRRGQEARLRCSPMKGHSHVYWYRQLPEEGLKFMVYLQKENIIDESGMPKERFSAEFPKEGPSILRIQQVVRGDSAAYFCASSRLAGDYNEQFFGPGTRLTVL.

This clonotype was recorded at least ten times. CDR3 residues: CASSPTGTVSYEQYF. The CDR3 coding sequence is TGTGCCAGCAGTCCCACTGGGACAGTCTCCTACGAGCAGTACTTC. The chain recombines TRBV6-5 with TRBJ2-7; 7 bases line up with TRBD1. Germline V gives CDR1 MNHEY, CDR2 SVGAGI. V gave up 5 bases and J gave up 0 bases; unmatched junction bases: 7. The CDR3 length is 15 residues.

This clonotype was recorded a few times. The CDR3: CASSLPVRTDTQYF. CDR3 nucleotide sequence: TGTGCCAGCAGTCTCCCCGTCCGCACAGATACGCAGTATTTT. This rearrangement joins TRBV7-8 to TRBJ2-3, with D unclear. V was cut by 6 bases and J by 1 base, with 11 bases left in between. From germline, CDR1 is SGHVS and CDR2 FQNEAQ. The CDR3 has 14 amino acids.

In its sample, this clonotype was seen many times. The V gene is TRBV18, the J gene TRBJ1-6, with 7 bases aligning to TRBD1. Germline V CDR1 and CDR2: KGHSH, LQKENI. J lost 5 bases, V lost 3 bases, and 1 base had no gene match. The CDR3 extends over 14 amino acids. DNA for the CDR3: TGTGCCAGCTCACCCGGACAGGATAATTCACCCCTCCACTTT. Its protein product is CASSPGQDNSPLHF.

The genes are TRBV29-1 and TRBJ1-2; D gene ambiguous. V dropped 6 bases and J dropped 6 bases, with 20 bases sitting between them. CDR1 and CDR2 from the germline V gene are SQVTM and ANQGSEA. This CDR3 spans 14 amino acids. The CDR3 DNA is TGCAGCGTGGGGTCCGGGAATTTCGGTGATGGCTACACCTTC. Translation: CSVGSGNFGDGYTF.

There are many counts of this clonotype. CDR3 sequence reads: CASSADSPYEQYF. For the CDR3, the DNA is TGCGCCAGCAGCGCAGATTCCCCCTACGAGCAGTACTTC. This chain links TRBV10-2 with TRBJ2-7; D remains ambiguous. This CDR3 is 13 amino acids long. In germline, CDR1 is WSHSY, CDR2 SAAADI. V shed 6 bases and J shed 2 bases, with 11 bases lying between them.

The chain uses TRBV7-3 and TRBJ2-1; D ambiguous. Trimming removed 4 bases at V and 9 bases at J, with 13 bases between. Germline V gene sequence: CDR1 SGHTA, CDR2 FQGTGA. The CDR3 runs 13 residues. The CDR3 region has the DNA TGTGCCAGCAGCTCCACCGGAGAGGCTGAGCAGTTCTTC. Encoded protein: CASSSTGEAEQFF.

Turning to this clonotype: As the CDR3 is not closed by the conserved phenylalanine or tryptophan, this likely results from a read error. The genes are TRBV5-1 and TRBJ1-6; D call uncertain. This CDR3 contains 14 residues. V was trimmed by 0 bases and J by 5 bases, leaving 6 bases between them. Germline loops: CDR1 SGHRS, CDR2 YFSETQ. The CDR3 DNA reads as TGCGCCAGCAGCTTGGGGCTGGATAATTCACCCCTCCACTCT. It codes for CASSLGLDNSPLHS.

This clonotype was counted only a few times. The chain carries TRBV7-2 and TRBJ2-7; the D gene is possibly TRBD2 (5 bases). Germline CDR1 reads SGHTA; CDR2 reads FQGNSA. Trimming took 5 bases from V and 4 from J, leaving 18 bases between them. The CDR3 runs to 15 residues. The CDR3: CASSPDRGVVYEQYF. CDR3 bases: TGTGCCAGCAGCCCAGATCGGGGAGTGGTATACGAGCAGTACTTC.

With regard to this clonotype: The junction differs from germline at one of its ends, possibly a read error. The CDR3 protein is CASSLDGQSSVF. The DNA for the CDR3 is TGTGCCAGCAGCTTAGATGGACAGTCTTCGGTTTTC. The rearrangement joins TRBV11-2 to TRBJ1-4, with D possibly matching TRBD1 (6 bases). The CDR3 covers 12 residues. Germline CDR1 is SGHAT and CDR2 is FQNNGV.

This chain joins TRBV18 and TRBJ2-2; a possible D gene is TRBD2 (5 bases). This CDR3 comprises 17 residues. Germline lookup yields CDR1 KGHSH and CDR2 LQKENI. Trimming cost V 3 bases and J 5 bases, with 19 bases left between them. The CDR3 DNA sequence: TGTGCCAGCTCACCCATCGCACAGACTAAAGGGACCGGGGAGCTGTTTTTT. Translating it yields CASSPIAQTKGTGELFF.

This clonotype was found many times. The V call is TRBV2, the J call TRBJ2-1, with D perhaps matching TRBD2 (6 bases). Between the trimmed V and J ends, which lost 4 bases and 2 bases, there was a span of 6 bases. Germline V gives CDR1 SNHLY, CDR2 FYNNEI. CDR3 length equals 13 residues. Here the CDR3 reads CASSGTTYNEQFF. The CDR3 nucleotides are TGTGCCAGCAGTGGGACTACCTACAATGAGCAGTTCTTC.

This clonotype was seen repeatedly, ten times or more. The chain is built from TRBV5-1 and TRBJ2-1; TRBD2 matches 12 bases. J was trimmed by 7 bases and V by 1 base; bases with no gene match: 6. Germline loops: CDR1 SGHRS, CDR2 YFSETQ. CDR3 length: 16 amino acids. DNA for the CDR3: TGCGCCAGCAGCTTGCCCCGACTAGCGGGAGATAATGAGCAGTTCTTC. It encodes CASSLPRLAGDNEQFF.

This clonotype was counted at least ten times. The chain has TRBV12-5 and TRBJ1-5; 8 positions agree with TRBD1. Germline V gene data show CDR1 as LGHNT and CDR2 as FRNRAP. V shed 4 bases and J 1 base; nucleotides not matched to a gene: 3. The CDR3 runs 15 residues. The CDR3 DNA follows: TGTGCTAGTGGTTGGGGACAGGCGAGCAATCAGCCCCAGCATTTT. Translating gives CASGWGQASNQPQHF.

This clonotype was observed at least ten times. The chain joins TRBV5-1 to TRBJ2-1; 10 nucleotides match TRBD2. The CDR3 runs to 17 residues. The V gene's germline CDR1 is SGHRS and CDR2 YFSETQ. V shed 2 bases, J shed 0 bases, and the junction held 5 bases outside the gene matches. As DNA, the CDR3 is TGCGCCAGCAGCTTCACGTCTAGCGGGAGCTCCTACAATGAGCAGTTCTTC. Its translation: CASSFTSSGSSYNEQFF.

In this sample, this clonotype turned up many times. This chain links TRBV12-3 or TRBV12-4 with TRBJ2-5; TRBD1 might be the D (6 bases). The CDR3 spans 12 residues. The germline V and J ends were trimmed by 5 bases and 5 bases, with 9 bases remaining between them. DNA for the CDR3: TGTGCCAGCAGTACAGGGCAGGAGACCCAGTACTTC. Protein product: CASSTGQETQYF.